The entry that follows covers one T cell receptor beta chain sequence. Its antigen is not known. At one boundary the junction diverges from the germline segment, which might be a read error. This record belongs to a study of tumor-infiltrating lymphocytes in primary liver carcinoma. With a constant-region primer, TCR beta cDNA was made from 400 to 550 ng of total RNA. Slightly modified ARM-PCR, run as three nested multiplex PCR rounds, produced the TCR beta libraries. Primers for the first two PCR rounds were TRBV1-TRBV30 forward primers and a C-beta reverse primer (about 10 cycles per round). TCRdb processed the multiplex PCR reads anew with MiXCR; each CDR3 protein has one entry. The table has 90,000 to 150,000 distinct CDR3 sequences, around two thirds seen once. The CDR3 is 12 residues long. Germline V gene lookup returns CDR1 SQVTM and CDR2 ANQGSEA. Study-wide results and limits: Tumor region pairs shared more overlap than did tumor-adjacent and tumor-blood pairs.

DNA and RNA were both co-extracted from 20-30 mg of bulk tissue that had not been sorted. This chain uses TRBV29-1 with TRBJ1-1; D is uncertain. Sequencing was done on a sample of liver tumor tissue from sampling region 1. Subset meaning: tumor region T1, superior pole. This sequence originates from a woman aged 60-75 years with primary liver carcinoma and hepatitis B virus infection. CDR3 sequence (DNA): TGCAGCCTCGCTAAGTCGAACACTGAAGCTTCCTTT. Translated: CSLAKSNTEASF.